The rows below give T cell receptor beta chains drawn from one sample of a study of OX40 agonist ivuxolimab in advanced cancers. The method was immunoSEQ multiplex PCR; TCRdb's version includes in-frame clones alone and lacks a portion of them. The profile shows approximately 96,000 clones, 80% to 95% of them singletons. The input for sequencing was CD4+ or CD8+ T cells sorted from blood, taken in a trial of the OX40 agonist ivuxolimab. These receptors were collected from an adult with an advanced solid tumor such as melanoma, head and neck, liver or kidney cancer. CDR3s include the opening cysteine and the closing phenylalanine or tryptophan. The D gene is left open where the match is weak. Some rows have no size entry. The others give once, few or many, or a class for an expanded clone.

d_call	j_call	clone_size	v_call	cdr3_length	cdr3_aa	cdr3_nt
NA	TRBJ2-3	NA	TRBV14	15	CASSQDFGGPDTQYF	TGTGCCAGCAGCCAAGATTTCGGCGGGCCAGATACGCAGTATTTT
TRBD2	TRBJ2-7	NA	TRBV5-4	15	CASSLGLAGEGEQYF	TGTGCCAGCAGCTTGGGGCTAGCGGGAGAAGGCGAGCAGTACTTC
TRBD2	TRBJ2-1	NA	TRBV7-8	16	CASSSITSGRNNEQFF	TGTGCCAGCAGCTCGATCACTAGCGGGAGAAACAATGAGCAGTTCTTC
NA	TRBJ2-3	NA	TRBV28	12	CASSPGSYTQYF	TGTGCCAGCAGTCCTGGGTCCTATACGCAGTATTTT
NA	TRBJ2-3	NA	TRBV19	15	CASSIGSVGTDTQYF	TGTGCCAGTAGTATCGGGAGTGTGGGCACAGATACGCAGTATTTT
NA	TRBJ2-5	NA	TRBV30	14	CACIPGGSQETQYF	TGTGCCTGTATCCCCGGGGGCTCCCAAGAGACCCAGTACTTC
TRBD2	TRBJ2-7	NA	TRBV4-3	15	CASSQDTSGSPEQYF	TGCGCCAGCAGCCAAGATACTAGCGGGAGCCCCGAGCAGTACTTC
TRBD1	TRBJ2-2	NA	TRBV6-5	14	CASSRDRTTGELFF	TGTGCCAGCAGCAGGGACAGGACCACCGGGGAGCTGTTTTTT
TRBD2	TRBJ2-5	NA	TRBV4-1	15	CASSPSGGFQETQYF	TGCGCCAGCAGCCCCTCCGGGGGGTTCCAAGAGACCCAGTACTTC
NA	TRBJ1-1	NA	TRBV14	15	CASSQTTFLSTEAFF	TGTGCCAGCAGCCAGACGACATTTTTATCCACTGAAGCTTTCTTT
NA	TRBJ2-6	NA	TRBV5-4	17	CASSPPGAGLGANVLTF	TGTGCCAGCAGCCCCCCGGGGGCAGGACTAGGGGCCAACGTCCTGACTTTC
NA	TRBJ2-5	NA	TRBV7-9	15	CASSPHPGLQETQYF	TGTGCCAGCAGCCCCCACCCGGGCCTGCAAGAGACCCAGTACTTC
NA	TRBJ1-2	NA	TRBV7-8	13	CASSLTDRGGYTF	TGTGCCAGCAGCTTAACGGACCGGGGTGGCTACACCTTC
TRBD2	TRBJ2-3	once	TRBV7-2	16	CASSLRLAASTDTQYF	TGTGCCAGCAGTTTAAGACTAGCGGCTAGCACAGATACGCAGTATTTT
NA	TRBJ2-1	NA	TRBV7-8	12	CASSLGYNEQFF	TGTGCCAGCAGCTTAGGTTACAATGAGCAGTTCTTC
TRBD2	TRBJ2-1	NA	TRBV5-6	15	CASTRGLAYVNEQFF	TGTGCCAGCACCCGGGGACTAGCGTATGTCAATGAGCAGTTCTTC
NA	TRBJ2-1	NA	TRBV7-8	17	CASSAPSGLGVVGEQFF	TGTGCCAGCAGCGCCCCTTCCGGACTGGGGGTTGTCGGTGAGCAGTTCTTC
NA	TRBJ2-7	NA	TRBV29-1	12	CSVRSSSYEQYF	TGCAGCGTCCGTTCCAGTTCCTACGAGCAGTACTTC
TRBD1	TRBJ2-7	NA	TRBV28	15	CASSSPRTGNYEQYF	TGTGCCAGCAGTTCACCCCGGACAGGGAACTACGAGCAGTACTTC
NA	TRBJ1-4	NA	TRBV4-3	15	CASSQESRGGEKLFF	TGCGCCAGCAGCCAAGAATCCAGGGGAGGGGAAAAACTGTTTTTT
NA	TRBJ1-4	NA	TRBV5-1	13	CASTRDGNEKLFF	TGCGCCAGCACCCGGGACGGAAATGAAAAACTGTTTTTT
NA	TRBJ1-1	NA	TRBV6-6	15	CASSYQGRLDTEAFF	TGTGCCAGCAGTTACCAGGGGCGGTTGGACACTGAAGCTTTCTTT
TRBD1	TRBJ2-2	NA	TRBV5-1	15	CASSSDRGIRGELFF	TGCGCCAGCAGCTCTGACAGGGGGATCCGCGGGGAGCTGTTTTTT
TRBD2	TRBJ2-3	NA	TRBV4-2	17	CASSQDPAGDPTDTQYF	TGTGCCAGCAGCCAAGACCCCGCGGGAGACCCCACAGATACGCAGTATTTT
TRBD2	TRBJ2-7	NA	TRBV6-1	19	CASSGSPGLAGGQVYEQYF	TGTGCCAGCAGTGGAAGCCCGGGACTAGCGGGAGGGCAGGTCTACGAGCAGTACTTC
TRBD1	TRBJ1-3	NA	TRBV19	17	CASSPGQGAASGNTIYF	TGTGCCAGTAGTCCAGGACAGGGGGCCGCCTCTGGAAACACCATATATTTT